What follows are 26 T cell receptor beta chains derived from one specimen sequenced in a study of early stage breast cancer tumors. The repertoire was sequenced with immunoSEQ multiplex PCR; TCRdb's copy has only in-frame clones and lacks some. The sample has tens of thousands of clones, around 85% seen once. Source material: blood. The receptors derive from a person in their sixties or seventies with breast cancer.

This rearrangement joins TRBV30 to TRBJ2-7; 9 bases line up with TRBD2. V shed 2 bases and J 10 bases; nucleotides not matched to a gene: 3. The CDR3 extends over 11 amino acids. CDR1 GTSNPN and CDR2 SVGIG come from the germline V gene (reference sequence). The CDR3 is CAWSLAGKQYF. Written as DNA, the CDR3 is TGTGCCTGGAGTCTAGCGGGAAAACAGTACTTC.

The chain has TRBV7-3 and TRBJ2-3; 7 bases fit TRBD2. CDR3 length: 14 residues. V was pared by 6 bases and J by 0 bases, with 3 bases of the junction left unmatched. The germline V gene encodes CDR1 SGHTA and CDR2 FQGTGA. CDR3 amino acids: CASRKTSSTDTQYF. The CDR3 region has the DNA TGTGCCAGCAGAAAGACTAGCAGCACAGATACGCAGTATTTT.

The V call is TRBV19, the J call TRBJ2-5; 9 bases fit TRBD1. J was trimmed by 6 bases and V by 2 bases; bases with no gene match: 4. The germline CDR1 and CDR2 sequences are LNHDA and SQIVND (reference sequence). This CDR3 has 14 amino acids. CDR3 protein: CASSITGTGKTQYF. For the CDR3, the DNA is TGTGCCAGTAGTATAACCGGGACAGGGAAGACCCAGTACTTC.

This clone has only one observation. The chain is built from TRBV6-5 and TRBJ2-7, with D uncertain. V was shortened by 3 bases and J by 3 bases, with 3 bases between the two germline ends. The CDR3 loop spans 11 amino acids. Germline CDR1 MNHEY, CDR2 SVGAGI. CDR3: CASSYLYEQYF. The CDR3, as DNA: TGTGCCAGCAGTTATCTCTACGAGCAGTACTTC.

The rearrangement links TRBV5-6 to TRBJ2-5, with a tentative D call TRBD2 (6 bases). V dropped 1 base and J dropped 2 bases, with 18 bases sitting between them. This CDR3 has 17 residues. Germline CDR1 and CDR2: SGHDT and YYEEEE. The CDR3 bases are TGTGCCAGCAGCTTGAGGAGGACGCCAGGGAGGCAAGAGACCCAGTACTTC. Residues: CASSLRRTPGRQETQYF.

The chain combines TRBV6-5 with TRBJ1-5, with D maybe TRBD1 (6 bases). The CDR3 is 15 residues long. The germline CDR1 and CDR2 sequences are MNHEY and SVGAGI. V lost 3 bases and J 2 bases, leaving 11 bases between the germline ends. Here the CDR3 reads CASSYGGAGNQPQHF. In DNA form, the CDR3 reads TGTGCCAGCAGTTATGGGGGGGCCGGCAATCAGCCCCAGCATTTT.

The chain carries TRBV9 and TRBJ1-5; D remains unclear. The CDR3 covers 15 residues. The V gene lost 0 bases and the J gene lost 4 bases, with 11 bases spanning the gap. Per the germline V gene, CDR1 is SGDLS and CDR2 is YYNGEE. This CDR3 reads CASSVEISLNQPQHF. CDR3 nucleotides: TGTGCCAGCAGCGTAGAGATAAGCCTAAATCAGCCCCAGCATTTT.

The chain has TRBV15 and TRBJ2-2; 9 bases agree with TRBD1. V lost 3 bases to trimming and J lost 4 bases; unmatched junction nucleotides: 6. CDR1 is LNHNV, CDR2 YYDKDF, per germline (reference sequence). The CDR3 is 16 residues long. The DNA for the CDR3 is TGTGCCACCAGCAGTCCGGGACAGGGAACCACCGGGGAGCTGTTTTTT. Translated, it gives CATSSPGQGTTGELFF.

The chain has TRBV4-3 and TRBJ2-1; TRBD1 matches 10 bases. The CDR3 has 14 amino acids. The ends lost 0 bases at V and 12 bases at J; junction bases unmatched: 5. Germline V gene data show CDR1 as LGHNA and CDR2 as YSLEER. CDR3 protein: CASSQDRDRGVQFF. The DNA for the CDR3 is TGCGCCAGCAGCCAAGACCGGGACAGGGGTGTGCAGTTCTTC.

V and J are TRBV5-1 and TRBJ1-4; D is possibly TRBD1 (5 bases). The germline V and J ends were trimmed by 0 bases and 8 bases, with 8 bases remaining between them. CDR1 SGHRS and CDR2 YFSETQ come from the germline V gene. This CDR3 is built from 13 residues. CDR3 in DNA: TGCGCCAGCAGCTTGGAGCGACAGGAAAAACTGTTTTTT. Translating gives CASSLERQEKLFF.

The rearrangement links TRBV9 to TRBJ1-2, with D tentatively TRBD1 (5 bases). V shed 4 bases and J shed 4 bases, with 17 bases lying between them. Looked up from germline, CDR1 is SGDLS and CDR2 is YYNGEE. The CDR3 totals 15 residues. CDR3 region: CASSLLFGAPYGYTF. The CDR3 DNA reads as TGTGCCAGCAGCCTCCTTTTCGGGGCCCCCTATGGCTACACCTTC.

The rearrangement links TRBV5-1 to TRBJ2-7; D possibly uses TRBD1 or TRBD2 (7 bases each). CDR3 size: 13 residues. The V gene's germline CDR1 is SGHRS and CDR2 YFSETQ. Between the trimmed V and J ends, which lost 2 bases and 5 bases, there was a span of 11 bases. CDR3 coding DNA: TGCGCCAGCAGCTTTCCAGGGGGGGACGAGCAGTACTTC. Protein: CASSFPGGDEQYF.

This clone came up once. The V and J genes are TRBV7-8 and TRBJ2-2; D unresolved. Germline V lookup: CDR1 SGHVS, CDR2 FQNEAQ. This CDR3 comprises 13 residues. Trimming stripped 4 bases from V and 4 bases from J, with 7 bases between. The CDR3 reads CASSSIRTGELFF. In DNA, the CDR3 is TGTGCCAGCAGCTCTATTCGCACCGGGGAGCTGTTTTTT.

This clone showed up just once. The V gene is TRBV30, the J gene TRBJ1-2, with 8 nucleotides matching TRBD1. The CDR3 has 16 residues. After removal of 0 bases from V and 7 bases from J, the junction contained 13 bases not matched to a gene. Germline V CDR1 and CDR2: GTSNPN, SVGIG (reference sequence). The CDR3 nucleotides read TGTGCCTGGAGTGTTCCCAGGGGGCGAGTAATCGGTGGCTACACCTTC. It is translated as CAWSVPRGRVIGGYTF.

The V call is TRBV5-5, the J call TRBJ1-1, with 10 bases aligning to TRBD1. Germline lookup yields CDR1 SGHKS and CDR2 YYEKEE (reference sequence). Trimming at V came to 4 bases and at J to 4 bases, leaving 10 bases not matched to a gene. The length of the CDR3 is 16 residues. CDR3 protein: CASSDPGQGIRTEAFF. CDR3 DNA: TGTGCCAGCAGCGACCCGGGACAGGGGATTCGCACTGAAGCTTTCTTT.

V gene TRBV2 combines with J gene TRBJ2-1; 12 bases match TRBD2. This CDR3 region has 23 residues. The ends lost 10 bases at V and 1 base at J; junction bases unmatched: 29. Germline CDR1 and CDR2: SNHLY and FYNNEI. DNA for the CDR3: TGTGCCACAAGGGGCAGTCAGTCACTAGCGGGAGGCCTCGTGATGGGGTCCTACAATGAGCAGTTCTTC. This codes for CATRGSQSLAGGLVMGSYNEQFF.

The DNA for the CDR3 is TGTGCCAGCAGCTTAGAGAGGGGGCCCTATGGCTACACCTTC. This sequence encodes CASSLERGPYGYTF. V gene TRBV7-9 combines with J gene TRBJ1-2; 7 nucleotides line up with TRBD1. This CDR3 has 14 amino acids. V lost 1 base to trimming and J lost 4 bases; unmatched junction nucleotides: 3. The germline V gene encodes CDR1 SEHNR and CDR2 FQNEAQ (reference sequence).

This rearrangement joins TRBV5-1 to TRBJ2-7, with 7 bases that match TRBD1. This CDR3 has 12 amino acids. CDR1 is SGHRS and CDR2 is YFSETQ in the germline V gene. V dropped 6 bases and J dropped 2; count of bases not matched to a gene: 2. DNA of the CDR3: TGCGCCAGCACCGGGACAGCCTACGAGCAGTACTTC. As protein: CASTGTAYEQYF.

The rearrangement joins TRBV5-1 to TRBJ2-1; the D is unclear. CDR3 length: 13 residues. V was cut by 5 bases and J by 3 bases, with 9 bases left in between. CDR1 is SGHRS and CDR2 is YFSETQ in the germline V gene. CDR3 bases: TGCGCCAGCAGAGAGGATAACTACAATGAGCAGTTCTTC. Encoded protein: CASREDNYNEQFF. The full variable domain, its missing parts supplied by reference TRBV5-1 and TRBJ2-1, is KAGVTQTPRYLIKTRGQQVTLSCSPISGHRSVSWYQQTPGQGLQFLFEYFSETQRNKGNFPGRFSGRQFSNSRSEMNVSTLELGDSALYLCASREDNYNEQFFGPGTRLTVL.

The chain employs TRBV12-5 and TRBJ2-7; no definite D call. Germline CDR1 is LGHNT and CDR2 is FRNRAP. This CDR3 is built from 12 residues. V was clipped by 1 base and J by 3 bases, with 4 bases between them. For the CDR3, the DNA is TGTGCTAGTGGTTTGGATCTCTACGAGCAGTACTTC. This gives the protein CASGLDLYEQYF.

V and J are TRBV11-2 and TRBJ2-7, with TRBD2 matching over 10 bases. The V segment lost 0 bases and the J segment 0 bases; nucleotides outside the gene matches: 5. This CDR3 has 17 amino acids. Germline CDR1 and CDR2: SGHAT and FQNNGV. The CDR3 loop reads CASSLEALAGASYEQYF. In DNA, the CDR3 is TGTGCCAGCAGCTTAGAAGCGCTAGCGGGAGCCTCCTACGAGCAGTACTTC.

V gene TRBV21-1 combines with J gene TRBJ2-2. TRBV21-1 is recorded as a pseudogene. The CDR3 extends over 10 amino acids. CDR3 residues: CASTPGELFF. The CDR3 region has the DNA TGTGCCAGCACCCCCGGGGAGCTGTTTTTT.

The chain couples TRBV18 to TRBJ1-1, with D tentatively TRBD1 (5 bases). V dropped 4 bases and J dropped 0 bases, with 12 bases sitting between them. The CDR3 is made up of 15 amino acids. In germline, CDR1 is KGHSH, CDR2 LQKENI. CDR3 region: CASSLVDSLNTEAFF. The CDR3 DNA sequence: TGTGCCAGCTCACTCGTCGACAGTCTGAACACTGAAGCTTTCTTT.

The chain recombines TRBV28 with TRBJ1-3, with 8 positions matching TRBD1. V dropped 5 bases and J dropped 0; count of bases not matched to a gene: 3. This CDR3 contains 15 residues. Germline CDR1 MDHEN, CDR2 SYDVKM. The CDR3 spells CASSPGGLSGNTIYF. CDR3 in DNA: TGTGCCAGCAGTCCAGGGGGCCTCTCTGGAAACACCATATATTTT.

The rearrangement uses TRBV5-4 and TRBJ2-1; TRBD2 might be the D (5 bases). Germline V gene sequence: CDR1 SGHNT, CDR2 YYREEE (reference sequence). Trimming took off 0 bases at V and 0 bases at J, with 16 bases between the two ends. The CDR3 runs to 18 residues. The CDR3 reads CASSLDQKRPSSYNEQFF. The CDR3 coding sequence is TGTGCCAGCAGCTTGGATCAGAAGCGGCCGAGCTCCTACAATGAGCAGTTCTTC.

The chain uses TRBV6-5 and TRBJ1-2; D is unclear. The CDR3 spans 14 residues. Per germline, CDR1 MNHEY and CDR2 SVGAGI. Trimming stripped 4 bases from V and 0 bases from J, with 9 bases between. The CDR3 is CASSLALSNYGYTF. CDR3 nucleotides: TGTGCCAGCAGTTTAGCCCTATCTAACTATGGCTACACCTTC.